This T cell receptor beta chain stems from a study of molecular identifiers for immune sequencing clone quantification. General study results and limits: Amid 750,000 to 1,000,000 naive cells, spiked Jurkat TCR RNA from one cell was reportedly still detectable.

This clonotype has only a few counts. Its target is not known. Previously described methods with listed TCR primers produced the bulk TCR libraries. One entry per CDR3 protein results from TCRdb running MiXCR on the PCR reads. The sample includes over 70,000 distinct CDR3 sequences, nearly 25% of them seen just once. The specimen sequenced was naive CD8+ T cells from blood, with Jurkat cell RNA spiked in. The subset here: FACS-sorted CD8+CD4-CCR7+CD45RA+ naive T cells. This receptor was identified in a human donor in good health. Some libraries in this study had Jurkat cell RNA spiked in.

This CDR3 reads CASSLGGSGSPLHF. The CDR3 bases are TGTGCCAGCAGTTTAGGAGGGTCTGGTTCACCCCTCCACTTT. The chain carries TRBV27 and TRBJ1-6; D gene uncertain. Germline CDR1 reads MNHEY; CDR2 reads SMNVEV (reference sequence). The CDR3 is made up of 14 amino acids. V was cut by 2 bases and J by 9 bases, with 11 bases left in between.